These T cell receptor beta chains were read from a single sample in a study of T cells in Graves' hyperthyroidism and ophthalmopathy. Each CDR3 protein gets one entry after TCRdb re-called the multiplex PCR reads with MiXCR. The profile shows 150,000 or so distinct CDR3 sequences, around 20% of them singletons. The sample consisted of blood. These receptors originate from a woman between 50 and 59 years old with Graves' hyperthyroidism that later progressed to Graves' ophthalmopathy. The CDR3 runs from the conserved cysteine through the conserved F or W. Fields, in order: V gene, clone size, D gene, CDR3 protein. The D gene is left open where the match is weak. The size field is filled for only some rows; it gives once, few, many or a size class.

v_gene: TRBV6-1
abundance: many
d_gene: -
CDR3aa: CASNRGEWTNEKLFF

v_gene: TRBV9
abundance: once
d_gene: -
CDR3aa: CASSPRWRGSTDTQYF

v_gene: TRBV6-2/TRBV6-3
abundance: many
d_gene: TRBD1
CDR3aa: CASSPGGYQPQHF

v_gene: TRBV5-1
abundance: -
d_gene: -
CDR3aa: CASSWTGRDKLFF

v_gene: TRBV2
abundance: -
d_gene: TRBD1
CDR3aa: CASSESTGGGTEAFF

v_gene: TRBV7-8
abundance: many
d_gene: TRBD1
CDR3aa: CASSLTGTFGKLFF

v_gene: TRBV28
abundance: many
d_gene: TRBD1
CDR3aa: CASKTPGQGADTQYF

v_gene: TRBV5-6
abundance: -
d_gene: TRBD2
CDR3aa: CASSFPFGMTSGEETQYF

v_gene: TRBV20-1
abundance: -
d_gene: -
CDR3aa: CSALGVGEKLFF

v_gene: TRBV6-1
abundance: many
d_gene: TRBD2
CDR3aa: CASSAGTSGSYEQYF

v_gene: TRBV7-8
abundance: many
d_gene: TRBD1
CDR3aa: CASSPPDRGSSYGYTF

v_gene: TRBV29-1
abundance: -
d_gene: TRBD2
CDR3aa: CSGGLVNEQFF

v_gene: TRBV6-1
abundance: -
d_gene: -
CDR3aa: CASREGHGAPYEQYF

v_gene: TRBV13
abundance: few
d_gene: -
CDR3aa: CASSLGLANLGEQYF

v_gene: TRBV7-9
abundance: many
d_gene: -
CDR3aa: CASSANNYEQYF

v_gene: TRBV6-1
abundance: many
d_gene: TRBD2
CDR3aa: CASSPDSPGLAGGEQYF

v_gene: TRBV6-2/TRBV6-3
abundance: many
d_gene: TRBD2
CDR3aa: CASSYTPLAGGRSYNEQFF

v_gene: TRBV3-1
abundance: -
d_gene: TRBD2
CDR3aa: CASSQNGAGGVYNEQFF

v_gene: TRBV7-4
abundance: many
d_gene: TRBD2
CDR3aa: CASSLAGGDADTQYF

v_gene: TRBV10-3
abundance: -
d_gene: -
CDR3aa: CAISGTGSSYEQYF

v_gene: TRBV28
abundance: -
d_gene: -
CDR3aa: CVSSLFQGKNIQYF

v_gene: TRBV20-1
abundance: many
d_gene: TRBD2
CDR3aa: CSARDSGTSVHNEQFF

v_gene: TRBV6-1
abundance: many
d_gene: -
CDR3aa: CASSNFDSSNQPQHF

v_gene: TRBV7-9
abundance: few
d_gene: -
CDR3aa: CASSLISGTIYF

v_gene: TRBV6-1
abundance: many
d_gene: -
CDR3aa: CASSYWGGENGYTF

v_gene: TRBV20-1
abundance: many
d_gene: TRBD2
CDR3aa: CSPDMLAGGHNEQFF

v_gene: TRBV5-1
abundance: many
d_gene: -
CDR3aa: CASSLMPGGLVSLNEQFF

v_gene: TRBV7-2
abundance: few
d_gene: TRBD1
CDR3aa: CASSLQGALGEQFF

v_gene: TRBV27
abundance: -
d_gene: -
CDR3aa: CASSLSSEGLTEAFF

v_gene: TRBV27
abundance: many
d_gene: TRBD2
CDR3aa: CASRVTSGAYEQYF

v_gene: TRBV5-1
abundance: many
d_gene: TRBD1
CDR3aa: CASSLGVGQGQETQYF

v_gene: TRBV2
abundance: -
d_gene: -
CDR3aa: CASSGRSEAFF

v_gene: TRBV2
abundance: many
d_gene: TRBD2
CDR3aa: CASSWTSGWAGELFF

v_gene: TRBV6-4
abundance: few
d_gene: TRBD2
CDR3aa: CASSLDSGSGDTQYF

v_gene: TRBV19
abundance: -
d_gene: -
CDR3aa: CASSKDGGWLGTEAFF

v_gene: TRBV7-9
abundance: many
d_gene: -
CDR3aa: CASSPFRDSHEQYF

v_gene: TRBV20-1
abundance: few
d_gene: -
CDR3aa: CSARERPGWVPQYF

v_gene: TRBV7-2
abundance: many
d_gene: -
CDR3aa: CASRRSAGEGYTF

v_gene: TRBV5-1
abundance: many
d_gene: -
CDR3aa: CASSLRRQGTTEAFF

v_gene: TRBV30
abundance: many
d_gene: -
CDR3aa: CAWSRRGETQYF

v_gene: TRBV7-3
abundance: many
d_gene: -
CDR3aa: CASKGREGYTF

v_gene: TRBV18
abundance: many
d_gene: -
CDR3aa: CASSPETLSYNEQFF

v_gene: TRBV18
abundance: many
d_gene: TRBD2
CDR3aa: CASSQGLAAYEQYF

v_gene: TRBV11-2
abundance: -
d_gene: TRBD2
CDR3aa: CASSGRSGNADTQYF

v_gene: TRBV12-3/TRBV12-4
abundance: -
d_gene: -
CDR3aa: CASRYRYQPQHF

v_gene: TRBV3-1
abundance: many
d_gene: -
CDR3aa: CASSQGGRGYGYTF

v_gene: TRBV14
abundance: few
d_gene: -
CDR3aa: CASSQAGRAGTGELFF